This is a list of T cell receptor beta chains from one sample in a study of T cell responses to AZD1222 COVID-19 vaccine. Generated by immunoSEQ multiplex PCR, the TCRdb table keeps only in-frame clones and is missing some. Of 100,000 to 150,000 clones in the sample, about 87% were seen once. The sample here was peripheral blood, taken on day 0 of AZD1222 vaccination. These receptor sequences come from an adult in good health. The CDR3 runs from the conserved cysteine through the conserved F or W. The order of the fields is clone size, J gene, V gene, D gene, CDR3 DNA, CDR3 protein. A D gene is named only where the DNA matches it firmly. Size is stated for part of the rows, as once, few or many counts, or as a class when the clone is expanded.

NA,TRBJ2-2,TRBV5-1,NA,TGCGCCAGCGGTAAGGATCCCTCGAGCACCGGGGAGCTGTTTTTT,CASGKDPSSTGELFF
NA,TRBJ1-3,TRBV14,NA,TGTGCCAGCAGCCCCGGGACGCGAAACACCATATATTTT,CASSPGTRNTIYF
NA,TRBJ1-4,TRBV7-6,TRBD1,TGTGCCAGCAGCTTTCAAGGGGGCACGGGGGAAAAACTGTTTTTT,CASSFQGGTGEKLFF
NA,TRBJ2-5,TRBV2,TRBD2,TGTGCCAGCAGTGATCCGGTCACTAGCGGGACCCAGTACTTC,CASSDPVTSGTQYF
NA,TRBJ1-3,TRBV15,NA,TGTGCCACCAGCAGACCTACAATATCAAACACCATATATTTT,CATSRPTISNTIYF
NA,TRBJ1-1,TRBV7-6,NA,TGTGCCAGCAGCTTAGTAGAGACAACTGAAGCTTTCTTT,CASSLVETTEAFF
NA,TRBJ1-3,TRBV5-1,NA,TGCGCCAGCGGGACCAGCTCTGGAAACACCATATATTTT,CASGTSSGNTIYF
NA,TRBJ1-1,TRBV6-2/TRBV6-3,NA,TGTGCCAGCAGTTACGGGGGGGCGACCACTGAAGCTTTCTTT,CASSYGGATTEAFF
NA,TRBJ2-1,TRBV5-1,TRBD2,TGCGCCAGCAGCTTGGGGCTAGCGGGGGGGACCCACAATGAGCAGTTCTTC,CASSLGLAGGTHNEQFF
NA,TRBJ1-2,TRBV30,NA,TGTGCCTGGAGCCTCCCCCCAGCTAACTATGGCTACACCTTC,CAWSLPPANYGYTF
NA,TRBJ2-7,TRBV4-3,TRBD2,TGCGCCAGCAGCCAAGATCGGGCTAGCGGGAGCGAGCAGTACTTC,CASSQDRASGSEQYF
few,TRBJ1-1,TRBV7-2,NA,TGTGCCAGCAGCTTAGGGGTGACGAACACTGAAGCTTTCTTT,CASSLGVTNTEAFF
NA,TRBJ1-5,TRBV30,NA,TGTGCCTGGAGTGGTGGGGATCAGCCCCAGCATTTT,CAWSGGDQPQHF
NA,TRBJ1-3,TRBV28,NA,TGTGCCAGCTCCTATGGGGGGGGCTCTGGAAACACCATATATTTT,CASSYGGGSGNTIYF
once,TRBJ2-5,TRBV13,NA,TGTGCCAGCAGCTTCAGGGGCGGTTCAGAGACCCAGTACTTC,CASSFRGGSETQYF
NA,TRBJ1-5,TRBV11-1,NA,TGTGCCAGCAGCTTATCCTTCAATCAGCCCCAGCATTTT,CASSLSFNQPQHF
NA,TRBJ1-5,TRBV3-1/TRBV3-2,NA,TGTGCCAGCAGCCAATCCCAGGGCAATCAGCCCCAGCATTTT,CASSQSQGNQPQHF
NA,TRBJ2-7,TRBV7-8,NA,TGTGCCAGCAGCTTAGCGACATTCTACGAGCAGTACTTC,CASSLATFYEQYF
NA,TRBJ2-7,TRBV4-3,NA,TGCGCCAGCAGCTCCCGACAGGGGAGGGCCTACGAGCAGTACTTC,CASSSRQGRAYEQYF
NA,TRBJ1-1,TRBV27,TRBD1,TGTGCCAGCAGCCGGACAGGACTGGCGACTGAAGCTTTCTTT,CASSRTGLATEAFF
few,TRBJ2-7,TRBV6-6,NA,TGTGCCAGCAGTCAACTAAGGACAATAGAACTACCCCCTACCGAGCAGTACTTC,CASSQLRTIELPPTEQYF
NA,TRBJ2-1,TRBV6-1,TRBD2,TGTGCCAGCAGTGAAGCGCATAGCGGGAGGGCCTACAATGAGCAGTTCTTC,CASSEAHSGRAYNEQFF
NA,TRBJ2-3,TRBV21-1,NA,TGTGCCAGCAGCGCCCGGACTAGCGGGAAGACAGATACGCAGTATTTT,CASSARTSGKTDTQYF
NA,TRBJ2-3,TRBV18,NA,TGTGCCAGCTCTCCTTCGGAAAACAGAGATACGCAGTATTTT,CASSPSENRDTQYF
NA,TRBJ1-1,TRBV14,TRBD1,TGTGCCAGCAGCCAAGAAAGAAGGGGGCCCACTGAAGCTTTCTTT,CASSQERRGPTEAFF
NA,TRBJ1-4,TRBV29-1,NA,TGCAGCGCCCGCGGGAGGGCTAATGAAAAACTGTTTTTT,CSARGRANEKLFF
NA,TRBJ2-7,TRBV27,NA,TGTGCCAGCAGTTCCCTCGGGGGACAGCTCTTGGGTGAGCAGTACTTC,CASSSLGGQLLGEQYF
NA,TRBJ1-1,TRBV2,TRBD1,TGTGCCTCCCGGGACAGGGGGACTGAAGCTTTCTTT,CASRDRGTEAFF
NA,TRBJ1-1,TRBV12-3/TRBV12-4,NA,TGTGCCAGCACCCAGAACACTGAAGCTTTCTTT,CASTQNTEAFF
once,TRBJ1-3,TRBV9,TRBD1,TGTGCCAGCAGCGTAGAGGCCCCAGGGGGATCTGGAAACACCATATATTTT,CASSVEAPGGSGNTIYF
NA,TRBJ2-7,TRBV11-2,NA,TGTGCCAGCAGCTTAGGGGGCAGTAGCTCCTACGAGCAGTACTTC,CASSLGGSSSYEQYF
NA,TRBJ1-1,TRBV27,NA,TGTGCCAGCAGTTTATCTCCCACTCAGCGCACTGAAGCTTTCTTT,CASSLSPTQRTEAFF
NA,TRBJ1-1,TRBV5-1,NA,TGCGCCAGCAGATTGGACATGAACACTGAAGCTTTCTTT,CASRLDMNTEAFF
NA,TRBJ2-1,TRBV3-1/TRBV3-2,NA,TGTGCCAGCAGCGAAAGCAATGAGCAGTTCTTC,CASSESNEQFF
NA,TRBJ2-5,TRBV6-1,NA,TGTGCCAGCAGTGAAACGATGGCGCAAGAGACCCAGTACTTC,CASSETMAQETQYF
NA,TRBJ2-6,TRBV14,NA,TGTGCCAGCAGCCAAGATTGGGGCAGGGGCGTTTTCTCTGGGGCCAACGTCCTGACTTTC,CASSQDWGRGVFSGANVLTF
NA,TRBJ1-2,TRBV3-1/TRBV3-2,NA,TGTGCCAGCAGCCCCACCAACTATGGCTACACCTTC,CASSPTNYGYTF
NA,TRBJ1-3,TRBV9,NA,TGTGCCAGCAGCGTTGGAGGTGTGGAATGGAGCTCTGGAAACACCATATATTTT,CASSVGGVEWSSGNTIYF
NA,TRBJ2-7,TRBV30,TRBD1,TGTGCCTGGGCCCAACGGGACAGTCAGCAGTACTTC,CAWAQRDSQQYF
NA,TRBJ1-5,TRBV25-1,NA,TGTGCCAGCAGACAGGGTTCCAATCAGCCCCAGCATTTT,CASRQGSNQPQHF
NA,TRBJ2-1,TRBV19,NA,TGTGCCAGTAGTAGCTACAGTAGCTCCTACAATGAGCAGTTCTTC,CASSSYSSSYNEQFF
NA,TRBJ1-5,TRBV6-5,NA,TGTGCCGGCTCCTATGGGGGGAACAATCAGCCCCAGCATTTT,CAGSYGGNNQPQHF
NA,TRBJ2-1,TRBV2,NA,TGTGCCAGCAGTGCGAGGAGCTCCTACAATGAGCAGTTCTTC,CASSARSSYNEQFF
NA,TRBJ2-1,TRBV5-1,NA,TGCGCCAGCAGCCCCCGGCCCGACAATGAGCAGTTCTTC,CASSPRPDNEQFF
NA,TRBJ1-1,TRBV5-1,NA,TGCGCCAGCAGCCGTATCGGGGCTCAGAACACTGAAGCTTTCTTT,CASSRIGAQNTEAFF
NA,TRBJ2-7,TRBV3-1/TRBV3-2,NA,TGTGCCAGCAGCCGAGGGGAGTCCTACGAGCAGTACTTC,CASSRGESYEQYF
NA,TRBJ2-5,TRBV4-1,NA,TGCGCCAGCAGTCCGTCGGTGGAGCGGGAGACCCAGTACTTC,CASSPSVERETQYF
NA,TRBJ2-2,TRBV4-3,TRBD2,TGCGCCAGCAGCCCCACTAGCGGGAACACCGGGGAGCTGTTTTTT,CASSPTSGNTGELFF
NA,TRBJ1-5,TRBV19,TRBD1,TGTGCCAGTAGACAGGGGACTAGGGGCAATCAGCCCCAGCATTTT,CASRQGTRGNQPQHF
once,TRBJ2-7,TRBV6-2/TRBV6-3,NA,TGTGCCAGCAGTTACGGGAGCACCTACGAGCAGTACTTC,CASSYGSTYEQYF
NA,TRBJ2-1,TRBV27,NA,TGTGCCAGCAGTTTAGGTCCGGGGAGCTCCTACAATGAGCAGTTCTTC,CASSLGPGSSYNEQFF
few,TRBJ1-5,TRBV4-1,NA,TGCGCCAGCAGCCAACTATTATTCTCTCAGGGCAATCAGCCCCAGCATTTT,CASSQLLFSQGNQPQHF
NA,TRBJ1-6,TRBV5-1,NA,TGCGCCAGCAGGGCCTCAACGACAGGACATAATTCACCCCTCCACTTT,CASRASTTGHNSPLHF
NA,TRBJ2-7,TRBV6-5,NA,TGTGCCTCCCGGCCGCGCTCCTACGAGCAGTACTTC,CASRPRSYEQYF
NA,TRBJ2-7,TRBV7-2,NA,TGTGCCAGCAGCTTAGACCAGGCGGGACTTTACGAGCAGTACTTC,CASSLDQAGLYEQYF
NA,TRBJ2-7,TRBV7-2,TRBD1,TGTGCCAGCAGCTTAGAGGGACAGGGATATGTCTACGAGCAGTACTTC,CASSLEGQGYVYEQYF
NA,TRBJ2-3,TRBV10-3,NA,TGTGCCATCAGGGCAGGCCGGGACGCAGATACGCAGTATTTT,CAIRAGRDADTQYF
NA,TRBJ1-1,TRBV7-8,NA,TGTGCCAGCACCCCCCGGGAGGGGAACACTGAAGCTTTCTTT,CASTPREGNTEAFF